Listed here are 13 T cell receptor beta chains from one sample, sequenced in a study of cytomegalovirus exposure and HLA in healthy donors. TCRdb keeps only in-frame clones here, not all; method: immunoSEQ multiplex PCR. Among 97,000 or so clones listed, about 83% were seen once. Sequencing input: PBMCs. These receptors were collected from a woman aged 25 to 45 in good health and CMV-seronegative.

This rearrangement joins TRBV28 to TRBJ2-5; TRBD1 aligns across 7 bases. Germline assignment: CDR1 MDHEN and CDR2 SYDVKM. The CDR3 has 15 residues. The V segment lost 5 bases and the J segment 0 bases; nucleotides outside the gene matches: 6. The DNA of the CDR3 is TGTGCCAGCAGTGCTGGGACAGCGTACCAAGAGACCCAGTACTTC. It encodes CASSAGTAYQETQYF.

The chain uses TRBV18 and TRBJ1-4, with TRBD1 matching 7 bases. CDR3 size: 15 residues. Trimming took 0 bases from V and 3 from J; bases not matched to a gene: 1. Germline V gives CDR1 KGHSH, CDR2 LQKENI. The CDR3 DNA is TGTGCCAGCTCACCACCGGGACAGTCTAATGAAAAACTGTTTTTT. Amino acids: CASSPPGQSNEKLFF.

V usage is TRBV9 and J usage is TRBJ2-6, with D unclear. The V and J ends lost 0 bases and 1 base respectively, with 23 bases between them. The CDR3 extends over 21 amino acids. Germline V gene data show CDR1 as SGDLS and CDR2 as YYNGEE. In DNA, the CDR3 is TGTGCCAGCAGCGTAGTTCCCCAACGTACAGCTTTAGGTTCTGGGGCCAACGTCCTGACTTTC. Protein sequence: CASSVVPQRTALGSGANVLTF.

The CDR3 coding sequence is TGTGCCAGCGCGGGTTTCCTTCGCTATGGCTACACCTTC. Its translation: CASAGFLRYGYTF. The chain links TRBV6-1 to TRBJ1-2, with unresolved D. The germline gives CDR1 MNHNS, CDR2 SASEGT. CDR3 length equals 13 residues. Trimming removed 8 bases at V and 4 bases at J, with 14 bases between.

The J gene is TRBJ1-2, the V gene TRBV5-4; possibly TRBD1 for D (6 bases). The CDR3 has 15 residues. V lost 2 bases, J lost 2 bases, and 13 bases lay in between. In germline, CDR1 is SGHNT, CDR2 YYREEE (reference sequence). CDR3 loop: CASSLTQGPNYGYTF. The CDR3 DNA is TGTGCCAGCAGCTTAACACAGGGCCCCAACTATGGCTACACCTTC.

This chain connects TRBV2 to TRBJ1-2, with 7 bases identical to TRBD1. Germline V gene data show CDR1 as SNHLY and CDR2 as FYNNEI. The junction had 10 bases not matched to a gene; V was cut back by 5 bases and J by 1 base. This CDR3 has 16 residues. The CDR3 protein is CASSFLRDRGNYGYTF. The DNA of the CDR3 is TGTGCCAGCAGTTTCCTCCGGGACAGAGGTAACTATGGCTACACCTTC.

This chain connects TRBV19 to TRBJ2-1, with 11 bases matching TRBD2. The germline gives CDR1 LNHDA, CDR2 SQIVND (reference sequence). V trimming: 6 bases; J trimming: 1 base; junction bases outside the gene matches: 11. CDR3 length: 18 amino acids. CDR3 DNA: TGTGCCAGTAGGAGACAGACTAGCGGGATAAGGTCCTACAATGAGCAGTTCTTC. This gives the protein CASRRQTSGIRSYNEQFF.

The chain joins TRBV2 to TRBJ2-7; TRBD1 matches 12 bases. V lost 6 bases and J lost 3; bases outside the gene matches: 9. Germline CDR1 reads SNHLY; CDR2 reads FYNNEI. The CDR3 is 16 amino acids. The CDR3 here is CASRGLGTGGNYEQYF. CDR3 DNA sequence: TGTGCCAGCAGAGGTTTAGGGACAGGGGGCAACTACGAGCAGTACTTC.

The chain employs TRBV4-1 and TRBJ2-3; a weak D match, TRBD2 (6 bases). CDR3 length: 14 amino acids. Trimming left V 7 bases short and J 2 bases short, with 13 bases between. CDR1 and CDR2 from the germline V gene are MGHRA and YSYEKL. The CDR3 spells CASTWGDYTDTQYF. Here the CDR3 DNA reads TGCGCCAGCACCTGGGGGGATTACACAGATACGCAGTATTTT.

The V call is TRBV19, the J call TRBJ2-2, with 7 bases fitting TRBD1. With 6 bases clipped from V and 6 bases from J, the junction kept 7 bases outside the gene matches. Germline lookup yields CDR1 LNHDA and CDR2 SQIVND (reference sequence). The CDR3 runs to 14 residues. In DNA, the CDR3 is TGTGCCAGTAGACGAGACAGGGAAGCCGGGGAGCTGTTTTTT. This encodes CASRRDREAGELFF.

The genes are TRBV6-5 and TRBJ1-4, with 7 bases lining up with TRBD1. This CDR3 is 15 amino acids long. The germline V gene encodes CDR1 MNHEY and CDR2 SVGAGI. With 5 bases clipped from V and 2 bases from J, the junction kept 5 bases outside the gene matches. In DNA, the CDR3 is TGTGCCAGCAGTACAGGGGTATGGACTAATGAAAAACTGTTTTTT. Amino acid sequence: CASSTGVWTNEKLFF.

This chain joins TRBV9 and TRBJ1-3, with no clear D. Germline V gives CDR1 SGDLS, CDR2 YYNGEE. Between the trimmed V and J ends, which lost 4 bases and 9 bases, there was a span of 23 bases. The CDR3 has 16 residues. DNA of the CDR3: TGTGCCAGCAGCCCCCAATCCGGCAAGGGTGGAGGCACCATATATTTT. It translates to CASSPQSGKGGGTIYF.

The chain couples TRBV9 to TRBJ1-1; D is unresolved. CDR1 SGDLS and CDR2 YYNGEE come from the germline V gene. Trimming removed 0 bases from V and 1 base from J, with 7 bases in between. The length of the CDR3 is 14 residues. The DNA of the CDR3 is TGTGCCAGCAGCGTAGAACAGCAGAACACTGAAGCTTTCTTT. Its protein is CASSVEQQNTEAFF.